The 2 T cell receptor beta chains in this list originate from one sample, sequenced in a study of T cell responses to AZD1222 COVID-19 vaccine. The data were produced by immunoSEQ multiplex PCR, yet TCRdb's version contains in-frame clones alone and is incomplete. The sample yields 85,000 to 120,000 clones, under 90% seen once. The input for sequencing was peripheral blood, taken on day 0 of AZD1222 vaccination. These receptor sequences come from an adult in good health.

CDR3 amino acids: CASSPDNYEQYF. CDR3 nucleotides: TGTGCCAGCAGCCCAGACAACTACGAGCAGTACTTC. The V call is TRBV7-3, the J call TRBJ2-7; no reliable D call. V lost 5 bases to trimming and J lost 3 bases, with 8 bases between them. Looked up from germline, CDR1 is SGHTA and CDR2 is FQGTGA. The CDR3 sequence is 12 residues long.

J is TRBJ2-3 and V is TRBV4-2; D perhaps matches TRBD2 (5 bases). The V and J ends lost 4 bases and 2 bases respectively, with 28 bases between them. The CDR3 is 20 residues long. The germline V gene has CDR1 LGHNA and CDR2 YNFKEQ. The CDR3 nucleotides are TGTGCCAGCAGCCGCTCCGGGTTCCTTCCGCGTCGGGGATTCACAGATACGCAGTATTTT. Encoded protein: CASSRSGFLPRRGFTDTQYF.